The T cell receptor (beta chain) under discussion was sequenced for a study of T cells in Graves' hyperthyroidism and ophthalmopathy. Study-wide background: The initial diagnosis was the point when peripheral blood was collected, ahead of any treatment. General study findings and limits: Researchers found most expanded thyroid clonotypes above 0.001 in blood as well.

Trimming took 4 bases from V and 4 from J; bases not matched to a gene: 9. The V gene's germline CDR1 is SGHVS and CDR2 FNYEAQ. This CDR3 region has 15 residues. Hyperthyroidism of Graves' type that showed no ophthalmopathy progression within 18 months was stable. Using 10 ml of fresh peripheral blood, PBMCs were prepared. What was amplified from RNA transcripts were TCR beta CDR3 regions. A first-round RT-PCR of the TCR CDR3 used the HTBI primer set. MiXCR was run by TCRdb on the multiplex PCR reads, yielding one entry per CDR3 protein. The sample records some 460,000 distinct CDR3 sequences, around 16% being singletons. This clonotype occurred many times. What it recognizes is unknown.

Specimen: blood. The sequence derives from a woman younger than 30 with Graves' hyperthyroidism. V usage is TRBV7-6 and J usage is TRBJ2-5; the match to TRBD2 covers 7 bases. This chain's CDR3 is CASSSNWGGGETQYF. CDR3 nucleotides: TGTGCCAGCAGCTCCAACTGGGGGGGAGGAGAGACCCAGTACTTC.